This TCR beta chain was identified in a study of OX40 agonist ivuxolimab in advanced cancers. Whole-study context: A mean age of roughly 60 years, range about 20 to 79, was recorded, and 70% to 85% were male.

With 1 base removed from V and 6 bases from J, the gap between germline ends came to 12 bases. Germline V gene sequence: CDR1 LGHNA, CDR2 YSLEER. The CDR3 totals 15 residues. The method was immunoSEQ multiplex PCR; TCRdb's version includes in-frame clones alone and lacks a portion of them. Among 15,000 to 25,000 clones listed, 70% to 90% were seen once. Patients were excluded for autoimmune disease history or systemic immunosuppression. The sequencing used CD4+ or CD8+ T cells sorted from blood, collected in a trial of the OX40 agonist ivuxolimab. The clonotype was recovered from an adult with an advanced solid tumor such as melanoma, head and neck, liver or kidney cancer. The chain couples TRBV4-3 to TRBJ2-2; D unclear. Written as DNA, the CDR3 is TGCGCCAGCAGCCAAGCGAACGGCGCTCCCGGGGAGCTGTTTTTT. This gives the protein CASSQANGAPGELFF.